This T cell receptor (beta chain) comes out of a study of CD8+ T cells in alopecia areata. Study information: The 7-10-week-old female C3H/HeJ mice were given skin taken from 6-12-month-old C3H/HeJ graft donors that had spontaneous alopecia. Study-level points and caveats: Across lesional scalp, and particularly alopecia totalis/universalis, clonality surpassed that of normal scalp.

A remark on this clone: Its antigen is unknown. Gene names denote mouse genes. The sequenced fragment ends 4 residues before the CDR3 boundary, so the rest is inferred from the germline J gene.

Germline-derived CDR1 and CDR2 are NNHDY and SYVADS. The CDR3 has 16 amino acids. V gave up 0 bases and J gave up 1 base, with 13 bases separating them. Extracted RNA was reverse transcribed, and the resulting cDNA served as sequencing template. TCRdb keeps only in-frame clones here, not all; method: immunoSEQ multiplex PCR. This table holds about 110,000 clones with no singletons; the top ten claim 15% to 20%. The sequence was collected from a C3H/HeJ mouse with alopecia areata. The strain's MHC: H2-k. The sequencing sample was made of lesional skin. The chain has TRBV13-3 and TRBJ1-1; D perhaps matches TRBD1 (6 bases). Partial CDR3 DNA: TGTGCCAGCAGTGATGCATCGGCAGGGGTAAACACA. Protein sequence: CASSDASAGVNT. The whole CDR3 protein reads CASSDASAGVNTEVFF.